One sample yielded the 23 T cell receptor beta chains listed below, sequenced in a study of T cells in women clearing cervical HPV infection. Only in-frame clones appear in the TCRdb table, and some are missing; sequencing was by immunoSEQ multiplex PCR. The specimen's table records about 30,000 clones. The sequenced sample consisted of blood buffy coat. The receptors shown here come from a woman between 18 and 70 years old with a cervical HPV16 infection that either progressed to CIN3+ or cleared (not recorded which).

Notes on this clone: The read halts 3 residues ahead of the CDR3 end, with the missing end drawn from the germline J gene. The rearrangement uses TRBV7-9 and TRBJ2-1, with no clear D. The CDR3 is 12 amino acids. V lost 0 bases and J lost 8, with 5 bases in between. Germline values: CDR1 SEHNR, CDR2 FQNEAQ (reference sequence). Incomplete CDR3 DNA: TGTGCCAGCAGCTTAGCTGTCGATGAG. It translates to CASSLAVDE. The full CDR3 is CASSLAVDEQFF.

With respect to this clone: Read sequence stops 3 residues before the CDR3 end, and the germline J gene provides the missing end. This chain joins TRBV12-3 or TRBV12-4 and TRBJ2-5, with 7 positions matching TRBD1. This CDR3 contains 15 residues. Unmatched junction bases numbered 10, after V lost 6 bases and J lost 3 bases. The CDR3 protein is CASSHGQEGKETQYF. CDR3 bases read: TGTGCCAGCAGCCACGGACAGGAAGGGAAAGAGACC.

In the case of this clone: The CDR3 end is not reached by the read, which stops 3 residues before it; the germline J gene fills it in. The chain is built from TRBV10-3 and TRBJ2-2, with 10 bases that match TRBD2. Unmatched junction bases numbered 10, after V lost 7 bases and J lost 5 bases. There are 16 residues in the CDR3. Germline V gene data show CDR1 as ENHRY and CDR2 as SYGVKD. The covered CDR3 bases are TGTGCCATCACCCAATCTAGCGGGGGATTGACCGGGGAG. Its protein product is CAITQSSGGLTGE. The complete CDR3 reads CAITQSSGGLTGELFF.

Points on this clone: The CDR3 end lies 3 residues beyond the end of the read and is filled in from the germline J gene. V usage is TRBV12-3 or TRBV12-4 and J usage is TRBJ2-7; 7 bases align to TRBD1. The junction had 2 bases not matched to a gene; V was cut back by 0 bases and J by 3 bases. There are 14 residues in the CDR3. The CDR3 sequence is CASSLAGTDYEQYF. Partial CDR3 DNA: TGTGCCAGCAGTTTAGCTGGGACAGACTACGAG.

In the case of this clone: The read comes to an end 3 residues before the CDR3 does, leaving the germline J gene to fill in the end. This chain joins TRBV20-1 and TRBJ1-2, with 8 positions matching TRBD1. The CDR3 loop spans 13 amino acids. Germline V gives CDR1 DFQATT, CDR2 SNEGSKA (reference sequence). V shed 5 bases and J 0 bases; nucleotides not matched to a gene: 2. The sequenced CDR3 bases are TGCAGTGCTTTGACAGGGGCTAACTATGGC. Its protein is CSALTGANYG. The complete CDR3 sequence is CSALTGANYGYTF.

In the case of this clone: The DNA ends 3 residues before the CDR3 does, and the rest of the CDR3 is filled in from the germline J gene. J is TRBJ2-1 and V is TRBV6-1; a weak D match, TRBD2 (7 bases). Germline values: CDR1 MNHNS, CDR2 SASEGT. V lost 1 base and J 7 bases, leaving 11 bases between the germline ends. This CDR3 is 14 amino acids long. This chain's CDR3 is CASSEGGGTNEQFF. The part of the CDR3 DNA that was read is TGTGCCAGCAGTGAAGGGGGGGGGACAAATGAG.

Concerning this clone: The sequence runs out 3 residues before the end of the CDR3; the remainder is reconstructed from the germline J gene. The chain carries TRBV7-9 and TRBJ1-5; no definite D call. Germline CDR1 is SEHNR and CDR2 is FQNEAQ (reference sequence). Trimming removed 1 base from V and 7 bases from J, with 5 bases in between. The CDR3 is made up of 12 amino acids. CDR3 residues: CASSLGRQPQHF. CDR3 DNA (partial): TGTGCCAGCAGCTTAGGTCGGCAGCCC.

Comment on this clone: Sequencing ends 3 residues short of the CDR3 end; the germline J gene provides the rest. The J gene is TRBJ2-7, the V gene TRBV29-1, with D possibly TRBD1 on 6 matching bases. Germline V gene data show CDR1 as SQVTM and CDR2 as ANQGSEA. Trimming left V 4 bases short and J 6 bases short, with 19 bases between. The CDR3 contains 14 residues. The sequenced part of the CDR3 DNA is TGCAGCGTTGTGGTACAGGGAAAGTTTGGCGAG. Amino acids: CSVVVQGKFGE. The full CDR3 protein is CSVVVQGKFGEQYF.

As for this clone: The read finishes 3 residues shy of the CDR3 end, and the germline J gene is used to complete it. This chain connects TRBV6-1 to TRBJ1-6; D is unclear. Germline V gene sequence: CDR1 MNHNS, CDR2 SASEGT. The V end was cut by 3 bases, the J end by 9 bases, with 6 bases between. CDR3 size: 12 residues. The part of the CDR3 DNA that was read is TGTGCCAGCAGTGATTACAGTTCACCC. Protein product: CASSDYSSP. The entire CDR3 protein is CASSDYSSPLHF.

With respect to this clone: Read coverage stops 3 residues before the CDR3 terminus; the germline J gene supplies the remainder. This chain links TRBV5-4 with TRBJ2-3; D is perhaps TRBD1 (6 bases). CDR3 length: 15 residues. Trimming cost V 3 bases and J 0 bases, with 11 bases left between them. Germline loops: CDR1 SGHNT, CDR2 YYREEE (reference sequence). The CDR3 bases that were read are TGTGCCAGCAGCTCCGGACAGCCTAGCACAGATACG. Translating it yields CASSSGQPSTDT. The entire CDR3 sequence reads CASSSGQPSTDTQYF.

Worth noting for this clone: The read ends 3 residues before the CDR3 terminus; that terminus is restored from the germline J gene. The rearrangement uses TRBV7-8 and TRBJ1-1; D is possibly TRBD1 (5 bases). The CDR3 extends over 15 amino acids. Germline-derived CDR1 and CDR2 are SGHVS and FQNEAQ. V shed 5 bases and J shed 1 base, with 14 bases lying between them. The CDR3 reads CASSPGRTPNTEAFF. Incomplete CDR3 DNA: TGTGCCAGCAGCCCAGGAAGGACACCGAACACTGAA.

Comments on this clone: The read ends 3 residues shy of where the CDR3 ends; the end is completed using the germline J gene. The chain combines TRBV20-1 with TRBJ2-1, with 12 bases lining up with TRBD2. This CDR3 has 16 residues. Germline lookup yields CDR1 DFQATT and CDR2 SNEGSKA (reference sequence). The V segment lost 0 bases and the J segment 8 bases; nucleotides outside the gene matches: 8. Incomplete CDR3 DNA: TGCAGTGCTAGAGATCAGGCTAGCGGGAGGGTGTATGAG. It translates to CSARDQASGRVYE. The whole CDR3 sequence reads CSARDQASGRVYEQFF.

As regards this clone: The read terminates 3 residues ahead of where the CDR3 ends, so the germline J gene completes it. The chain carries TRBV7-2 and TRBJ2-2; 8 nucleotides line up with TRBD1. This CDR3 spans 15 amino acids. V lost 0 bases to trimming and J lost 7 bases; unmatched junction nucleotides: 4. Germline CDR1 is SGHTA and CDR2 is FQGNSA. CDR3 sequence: CASSLAGTGLGELFF. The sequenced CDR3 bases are TGTGCCAGCAGCTTAGCAGGGACAGGTCTCGGGGAG.

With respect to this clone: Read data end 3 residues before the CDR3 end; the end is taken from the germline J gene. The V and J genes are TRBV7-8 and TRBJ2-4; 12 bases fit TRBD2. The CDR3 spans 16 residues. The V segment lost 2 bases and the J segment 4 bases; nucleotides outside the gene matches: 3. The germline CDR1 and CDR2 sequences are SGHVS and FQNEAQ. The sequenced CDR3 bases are TGTGCCAGCAGCTTACTAGCGGGGGGGCTGAAAAACATT. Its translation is CASSLLAGGLKNI. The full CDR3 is CASSLLAGGLKNIQYF. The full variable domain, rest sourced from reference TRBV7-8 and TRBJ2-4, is GAGVSQSPRYKVAKRGQDVALRCDPISGHVSLFWYQQALGQGPEFLTYFQNEAQLDKSGLPSDRFFAERPEGSVSTLKIQRTQQEDSAVYLCASSLLAGGLKNIQYFGAGTRLSVL.

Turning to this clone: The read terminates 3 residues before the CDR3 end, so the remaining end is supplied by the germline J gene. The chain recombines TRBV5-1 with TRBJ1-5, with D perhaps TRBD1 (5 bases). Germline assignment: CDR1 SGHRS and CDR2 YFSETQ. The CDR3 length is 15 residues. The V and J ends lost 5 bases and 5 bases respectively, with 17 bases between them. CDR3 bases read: TGCGCCAGCAGGTCCAGGCCACAAGGGGATCAGCCC. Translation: CASRSRPQGDQP. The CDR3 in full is CASRSRPQGDQPQHF.

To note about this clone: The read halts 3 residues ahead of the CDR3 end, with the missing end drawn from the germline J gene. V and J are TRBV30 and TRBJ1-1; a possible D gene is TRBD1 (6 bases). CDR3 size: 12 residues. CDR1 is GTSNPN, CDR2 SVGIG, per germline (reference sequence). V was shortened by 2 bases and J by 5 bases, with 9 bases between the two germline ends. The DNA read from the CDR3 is TGTGCCTGGAGTCGGACAGCAACTGAA. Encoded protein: CAWSRTATE. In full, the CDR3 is CAWSRTATEAFF.

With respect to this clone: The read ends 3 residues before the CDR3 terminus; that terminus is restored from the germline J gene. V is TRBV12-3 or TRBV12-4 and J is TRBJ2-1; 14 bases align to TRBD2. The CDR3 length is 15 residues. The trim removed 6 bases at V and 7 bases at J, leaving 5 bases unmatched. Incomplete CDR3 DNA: TGTGCCAGCAGCGCGACTAGCGGGAGGGCGAATGAG. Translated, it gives CASSATSGRANE. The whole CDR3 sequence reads CASSATSGRANEQFF.

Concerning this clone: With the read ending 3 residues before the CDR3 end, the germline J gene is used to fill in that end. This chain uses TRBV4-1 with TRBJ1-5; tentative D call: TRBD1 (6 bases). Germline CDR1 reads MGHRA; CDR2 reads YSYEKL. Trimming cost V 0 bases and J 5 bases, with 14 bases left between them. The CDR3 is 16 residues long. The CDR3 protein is CASSQDRGGGDQPQHF. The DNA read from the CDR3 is TGCGCCAGCAGCCAAGATCGGGGCGGGGGCGATCAGCCC.

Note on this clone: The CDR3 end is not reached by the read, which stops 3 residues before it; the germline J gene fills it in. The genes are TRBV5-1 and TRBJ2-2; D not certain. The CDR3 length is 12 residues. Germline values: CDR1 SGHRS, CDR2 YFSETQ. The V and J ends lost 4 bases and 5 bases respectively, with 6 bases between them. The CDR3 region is CASSGATGELFF. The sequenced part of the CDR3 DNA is TGCGCCAGCAGCGGAGCGACCGGGGAG.

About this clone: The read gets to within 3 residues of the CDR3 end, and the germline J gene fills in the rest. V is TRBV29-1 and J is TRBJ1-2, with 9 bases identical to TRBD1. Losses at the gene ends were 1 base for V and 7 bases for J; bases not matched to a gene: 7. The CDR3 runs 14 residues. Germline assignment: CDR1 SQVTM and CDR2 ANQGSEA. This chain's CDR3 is CSVEVGQGHGGYTF. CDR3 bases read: TGCAGCGTTGAAGTGGGACAGGGTCACGGTGGC. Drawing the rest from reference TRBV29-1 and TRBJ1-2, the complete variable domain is SAVISQKPSRDICQRGTSLTIQCQVDSQVTMMFWYRQQPGQSLTLIATANQGSEATYESGFVIDKFPISRPNLTFSTLTVSNMSPEDSSIYLCSVEVGQGHGGYTFGSGTRLTVV.

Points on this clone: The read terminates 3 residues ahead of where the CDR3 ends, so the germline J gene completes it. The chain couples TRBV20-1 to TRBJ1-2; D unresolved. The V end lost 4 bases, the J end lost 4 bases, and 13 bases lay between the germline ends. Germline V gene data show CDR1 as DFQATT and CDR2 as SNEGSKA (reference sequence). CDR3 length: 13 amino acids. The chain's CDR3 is CSAKRDVPYGYTF. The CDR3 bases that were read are TGCAGTGCTAAGCGGGATGTTCCCTATGGC.

The CDR3 DNA, read in part, is TGTGCCAGCAGTGATAGACAGGGACGCCAGCCC. Residues: CASSDRQGRQP. The CDR3 in full is CASSDRQGRQPQHF. The chain joins TRBV6-1 to TRBJ1-5; TRBD1 matches at 7 bases. The DNA ends 3 residues before the CDR3 does, and the rest of the CDR3 is filled in from the germline J gene. Germline V gene data show CDR1 as MNHNS and CDR2 as SASEGT. The CDR3 has 14 residues. Trimming took 3 bases from V and 7 from J; bases not matched to a gene: 6.

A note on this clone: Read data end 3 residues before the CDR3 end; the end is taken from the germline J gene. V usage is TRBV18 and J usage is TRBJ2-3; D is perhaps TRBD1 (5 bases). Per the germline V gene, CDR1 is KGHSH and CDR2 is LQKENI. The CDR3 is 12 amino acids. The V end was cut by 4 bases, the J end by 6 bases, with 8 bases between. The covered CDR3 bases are TGTGCCAGCTCACGGACAACCGATACG. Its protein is CASSRTTDT. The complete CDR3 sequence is CASSRTTDTQYF.